This TCR beta chain was identified during a study of blood T cells in healthy people across ages. Total RNA was extracted at no less than 6 micrograms per sample. Germline assignment: CDR1 SGHAT and CDR2 FQNNGV. The CDR3 runs to 21 residues. It was with a sample-barcoded 5' primer and a J-beta primer mix that a second PCR of roughly 7 to 12 cycles was run. Every cDNA molecule carried a tag from a template-switch adaptor bearing 12 random nucleotides. TCRdb reanalysed the 5' RACE reads using MiXCR and keeps one entry per CDR3 protein. The repertoire holds around 800,000 distinct CDR3 sequences, with roughly 44% as singletons.

Sequencing was done on a sample of blood. The source of this sequence is a man between 60 and 75 years old in good health. This chain joins TRBV11-2 and TRBJ2-5; perhaps TRBD1 as D (6 bases). The J call is in doubt because the DNA end fits TRBJ2-7 better. CDR3 sequence reads: CASSPMVAPGRITKGAYEQYF. CDR3 sequence (DNA): TGTGCCAGCAGCCCTATGGTGGCTCCGGGACGGATAACCAAGGGGGCCTACGAGCAGTACTTC.